These 18 T cell receptor beta chains were all obtained from the same sample, sequenced in a study of T cells in Graves' hyperthyroidism and ophthalmopathy (dated by TCRdb to between 2018 and 2020). Receptor libraries were prepared by multiplex PCR. Instrument used: Illumina HiSeq 2000. The TCR beta CDR3 regions were amplified from the RNA transcripts. A first-round RT-PCR of the TCR CDR3 used the HTBI primer set with the Qiagen OneStep RT-PCR kit. Using fastp at Q25 and MiXCR, TCRdb reprocessed the public reads and kept productive beta chains. Every CDR3 protein is listed once, alongside the most common genes and DNA of its rows. Within this sample are some 350,000 distinct CDR3 sequences, with approximately 15% of them counted one time only. Roughly 26% of the sample lies in the top ten. The sequencing sample was made of blood. These receptors were obtained from a woman between 18 and 29 years old with Graves' hyperthyroidism that later progressed to Graves' ophthalmopathy.

This clonotype was recorded many times. The V gene is TRBV28, the J gene TRBJ1-5; a weak D match, TRBD1 (5 bases). The V and J ends lost 6 bases and 0 bases respectively, with 12 bases between them. The germline gives CDR1 MDHEN, CDR2 SYDVKM. The length of the CDR3 is 15 residues. CDR3 amino acids: CASSVTASSNQPQHF. In DNA form, the CDR3 reads TGTGCCAGCAGCGTGACAGCCTCTAGCAATCAGCCCCAGCATTTT.

This clonotype was picked up many times. CDR3 DNA sequence: TGTGCCAGCAGTTTATATTCGACGTACAGCTCCTACAATGAGCAGTTCTTC. Translated: CASSLYSTYSSYNEQFF. The chain has TRBV28 and TRBJ2-1; D not resolved. Trimming took off 1 base at V and 0 bases at J, with 13 bases between the two ends. This CDR3 region has 17 residues. From germline, CDR1 is MDHEN and CDR2 SYDVKM.

Concerning this clonotype itself: At one of its ends the junction is not consistent with the germline gene, which may arise from a read error. The V call is TRBV7-8, the J call TRBJ2-2; 11 bases match TRBD2. The germline V gene encodes CDR1 SGHVS and CDR2 FQNEAQ. This CDR3 region has 19 residues. CDR3 coding DNA: TGTGCCAGCAGCTTGGCCATTAGCGGGAGGGCAACTTACGGAGGGGAGCGGTTTTTT. It encodes CASSLAISGRATYGGERFF.

This clonotype has at least ten counts. This chain links TRBV7-9 with TRBJ2-7; D possibly corresponds to TRBD1 (5 bases). Deletions cut 2 bases from V and 4 bases from J, with 9 bases between. In germline, CDR1 is SEHNR, CDR2 FQNEAQ (reference sequence). This CDR3 contains 13 residues. CDR3 coding DNA: TGTGCCAGCAGCTTAACGACAGAATACGAGCAGTACTTC. Its translation: CASSLTTEYEQYF.

This clonotype was observed many times. The chain is built from TRBV2 and TRBJ2-3; no reliable D call. The germline V and J ends were trimmed by 4 bases and 1 base, with 9 bases remaining between them. Germline V gives CDR1 SNHLY, CDR2 FYNNEI. The CDR3 extends over 14 amino acids. Here the CDR3 reads CASSVDTRTDTQYF. As DNA, the CDR3 is TGTGCCAGCAGTGTCGACACGCGCACAGATACGCAGTATTTT.

In regard to this clonotype: A read error may be the cause here, since a much bigger clone is one base away. This rearrangement joins TRBV28 to TRBJ2-4; D is tentatively TRBD1 or TRBD2 (6 bases each). V was clipped by 5 bases and J by 9 bases, with 20 bases between them. CDR1 MDHEN and CDR2 SYDVKM come from the germline V gene. This CDR3 has 15 residues. The DNA for the CDR3 is TGTGCCAGCAGTCAAGGTGGGGGGCAGGTGGTCATTCAGTACTTC. Amino acids: CASSQGGGQVVIQYF.

This clonotype showed up just a few times. The chain links TRBV6-2 or TRBV6-3 to TRBJ2-7; 12 bases match TRBD2. The CDR3 sequence is 17 residues long. Germline CDR1 and CDR2: MNHEY and SVGEGT. With 6 bases clipped from V and 3 bases from J, the junction kept 12 bases outside the gene matches. CDR3 coding DNA: TGTGCCAGCAGCCCCCGGACTAGCGGGATGCTTAACTACGAGCAGTACTTC. Translated: CASSPRTSGMLNYEQYF.

This clonotype was detected a few times. V gene TRBV19 combines with J gene TRBJ2-7; D is undetermined. With 1 base removed from V and 0 bases from J, the gap between germline ends came to 4 bases. The CDR3 sequence is 13 residues long. From germline, CDR1 is LNHDA and CDR2 SQIVND (reference sequence). The CDR3 coding sequence is TGTGCCAGTAGTATAGGGTACTCCTACGAGCAGTACTTC. It is translated as CASSIGYSYEQYF.

This clonotype was counted only a few times. The chain is built from TRBV5-1 and TRBJ2-5, with a tentative D call TRBD1 (5 bases). Germline CDR1 is SGHRS and CDR2 is YFSETQ. CDR3 length equals 13 residues. Trimming took 2 bases from V and 4 from J, leaving 9 bases between them. CDR3 coding DNA: TGCGCCAGCAGCTTCAGGGTCGGAGAGACCCAGTACTTC. This sequence encodes CASSFRVGETQYF.

This clonotype was seen a handful of times. The rearrangement joins TRBV19 to TRBJ2-2; no reliable D call. Germline V gene sequence: CDR1 LNHDA, CDR2 SQIVND (reference sequence). This CDR3 comprises 14 residues. Between the trimmed V and J ends, which lost 6 bases and 6 bases, there was a span of 14 bases. The CDR3, as DNA: TGTGCCAGTAGCTGGATACATGGGGCCGGGGAGCTGTTTTTT. Translating it yields CASSWIHGAGELFF.

This clonotype was counted at least ten times. The V gene is TRBV11-2, the J gene TRBJ2-2; the D is unclear. This CDR3 spans 14 amino acids. The germline gives CDR1 SGHAT, CDR2 FQNNGV. The V gene lost 6 bases and the J gene lost 1 base, with 9 bases spanning the gap. The chain's CDR3 is CASSRWENTGELFF. DNA for the CDR3: TGTGCCAGCAGTCGGTGGGAGAACACCGGGGAGCTGTTTTTT.

V is TRBV19 and J is TRBJ2-1; unclear D gene. CDR1 is LNHDA, CDR2 SQIVND, per germline (reference sequence). V shed 6 bases and J shed 12 bases, with 15 bases lying between them. The CDR3 runs to 12 residues. The CDR3 DNA is TGTGCCAGTAGCCCTGGCATGGTAGGGCAGTTCTTC. It is translated as CASSPGMVGQFF. Filled out from reference TRBV19 and TRBJ2-1, the complete variable domain reads DGGITQSPKYLFRKEGQNVTLSCEQNLNHDAMYWYRQDPGQGLRLIYYSQIVNDFQKGDIAEGYSVSREKKESFPLTVTSAQKNPTAFYLCASSPGMVGQFFGPGTRLTVL.

The count of this clonotype is one. Mismatch with germline at one junction end may stem from a read error. The rearrangement uses TRBV3-1 and TRBJ2-1; TRBD2 agrees at 7 bases. The CDR3 totals 15 residues. Germline CDR1 reads LGHDT; CDR2 reads YNNKEL (reference sequence). CDR3 DNA: TGTGCCAGCAGCCCCCTAGCGGCTAATCCGGATGATCAGTTCTTC. As protein: CASSPLAANPDDQFF.

This clonotype was recorded at least ten times. The chain carries TRBV7-2 and TRBJ2-1, with D unresolved. The CDR3 consists of 13 residues. V was shortened by 7 bases and J by 3 bases, with 10 bases between the two germline ends. Germline V gene sequence: CDR1 SGHTA, CDR2 FQGNSA. This chain's CDR3 is CASKDPNYNEQFF. Here the CDR3 DNA reads TGTGCCAGCAAGGACCCGAACTACAATGAGCAGTTCTTC.

This clonotype came up many times. The rearrangement links TRBV30 to TRBJ2-5; maybe TRBD1 (6 bases). The CDR3 is 13 amino acids. Germline values: CDR1 GTSNPN, CDR2 SVGIG (reference sequence). Trimming took 0 bases from V and 10 from J, leaving 15 bases between them. CDR3 region: CAWSVPGTPVQYF. For the CDR3, the DNA is TGTGCCTGGAGTGTCCCCGGGACACCTGTCCAGTACTTC.

Ten or more counts support this clonotype. V gene TRBV7-9 combines with J gene TRBJ2-1; D gene uncertain. This CDR3 region has 14 residues. From germline, CDR1 is SEHNR and CDR2 FQNEAQ (reference sequence). V was cut by 1 base and J by 3 bases, with 7 bases left in between. CDR3 protein: CASSLESHYNEQFF. In DNA form, the CDR3 reads TGTGCCAGCAGCTTAGAATCCCACTACAATGAGCAGTTCTTC.

This clonotype was found a few times. The chain uses TRBV6-1 and TRBJ2-4, with 12 nucleotides matching TRBD1. The CDR3 has 17 residues. Losses at the gene ends were 0 bases for V and 8 bases for J; bases not matched to a gene: 8. CDR1 MNHNS and CDR2 SASEGT come from the germline V gene. The CDR3 DNA reads TGTGCCAGCAGTGAAGCCTCGTGGGACAGGGGGCAAGACATTCAGTACTTC. Amino acid sequence: CASSEASWDRGQDIQYF.

As for this clonotype: Being one base from a much bigger clone, this may be a read error. The conserved phenylalanine or tryptophan normally closing the CDR3 is absent here, so this likely arose from a read error. The CDR3 coding sequence is TGTGCCAGCAGCCAAGAGTCCGACAGACGCACAGATACGCAGTATTCT. Residues: CASSQESDRRTDTQYS. The rearrangement joins TRBV7-9 to TRBJ2-3; a weak D match, TRBD1 (5 bases). The germline V gene encodes CDR1 SEHNR and CDR2 FQNEAQ (reference sequence). This CDR3 contains 16 residues. V lost 5 bases, J lost 1 base, and 16 bases lay in between.